The entry below gives a single T cell receptor beta chain sequence along with its context. The antigen it binds to is not known. Base quality data are lacking; no much larger clone is found one base away. Genomic DNA was isolated using the Qiagen DNeasy kit from unsorted PBMCs as well as from negatively selected CD4+ and CD8+ fractions. Amplification of TCR beta CDR3 regions was done by immunoSEQ multiplex PCR with primers that anneal to V and J segments. A synthetic immune receptor repertoire was used to minimize amplification bias, and any remaining bias was removed computationally after sequencing. The authors' pipeline ran thus. Custom Python scripts were used to quantify repertoire diversity as the Shannon entropy index. The unsorted, CD4+ and CD8+ repertoires were each analyzed separately, with the exception of combined analyses, where CD4+ and CD8+ sequences were merged in silico. A clone was considered expanded if an increase in frequency of at least 2-fold after treatment relative to C1D1 was found, and a pseudocount of 0.5 was applied to clones undetected at baseline. Singleton clones were defined as clones with 0 or 1 copy at C1D1, and non-singleton clones were defined as clones with 2 or more copies. Clones expanded in unsorted samples were labelled as CD4+, CD8+ or unknown by matching protein sequences in sorted samples from the same patient. Diversity changes from C1D1 to C4D1 were tested in paired samples using Wilcoxon tests. TCRdb mirrors the immuneACCESS table, restricted to in-frame sequences. Some clones are absent from its copies; in checked studies, under half trace to an unresolved V gene, and the reason for the others is unknown. V, J and clone size were drawn from that table, and D and trimming were deduced from the DNA. In this sample the table shows almost 20,000 clones, around four fifths of which occur a single time. Roughly 2.7% of the sample comes from the top ten.

The record originates from a study of PD-1 blockade in classical Hodgkin lymphoma (dated by TCRdb to between 2020 and 2021). At the level of the whole study: Nivolumab dosing was 3 mg/kg intravenously every 2 weeks, continuing until either disease progression or unacceptable toxicity. To define a peripheral blood immune signature of response to PD-1 blockade in classical Hodgkin lymphoma, the study combined TCR beta sequencing with CyTOF. The paper as a whole reports these results and caveats: A significant rise by C4D1 was seen in CD4+ but not CD8+ TCR diversity (p=0.0027 vs p=0.16), with the rise being most apparent in complete responders (p=0.02). Lower diversity was seen in patients whose nivolumab began less than 1 year after ASCT, and these patients were left out of later analyses so that immune reconstitution would not confound the results. The study was restricted to a single clinical trial cohort, and the causes of repertoire differences, possibly disease activity or prior therapy, were left undefined. Baseline TCR diversity was reported to be lower in newly diagnosed patients than in healthy donors, and even lower in relapsed/refractory patients. Baseline diversity similar to that of newly diagnosed patients was observed in trial patients achieving complete response, whereas significantly lower diversity was observed in partial responders and progressors.

The germline V gene encodes CDR1 SEHNR and CDR2 FQNEAQ (reference sequence). Trimming costs V 2 bases and J 6 bases, and their ends lie 19 bases apart. The CDR3 sequence holds 17 residues, the cysteine and phenylalanine included. Just the 51-base CDR3 DNA is kept, in frame starting at base 1. The sample's time point label, decoded: cycle 4 day 1 (C4D1), after less than seven weeks of nivolumab. All trial patients had relapsed after autologous stem cell transplantation, with cohorts A, B and C differing in prior brentuximab vedotin exposure. Magnetic negative selection with a Miltenyi CD4+ T cell isolation kit was used to purify CD4+ T cells from thawed PBMCs. The trial cohort was composed of roughly 60 patients with relapsed/refractory classical Hodgkin lymphoma, for whom complete response, partial response or progressive disease was recorded as best overall response. Single-agent nivolumab was administered to trial patients in the multi-cohort phase II CheckMate 205 trial. An independent review committee assessed best overall response by applying the 2007 International Working Group response criteria. Trial PBMCs were obtained immediately prior to nivolumab initiation (C1D1) and on therapy at cycle 2 day 1 and cycle 4 day 1. After peripheral blood was drawn into 8 mL Vacutainer Cell Preparation Tubes, PBMCs were isolated by centrifugation and then cryopreserved. Purified CD4+ and CD8+ fractions were prepared only for cases in which an additional PBMC sample was available. On LS columns in a quadroMACS separator, the magnetically labelled cells were depleted, and the flow-through was collected as the purified fraction.

The sequence derives from a human donor with classical Hodgkin lymphoma. Sequencing was performed on CD4+ T cells from blood, taken before the fourth cycle of nivolumab. The V and J segments used are TRBV7-9 and TRBJ2-2, with the D gene tentatively TRBD1 or TRBD2, based on 5 matching bases in each. The CDR3 region has the sequence CASSLYSALGDAGELFF. At the DNA level, the sequence is TGTGCCAGCAGCTTATACTCCGCGCTGGGGGACGCCGGGGAGCTGTTTTTT.